This T cell receptor (beta chain) came from a study of shared clonotypes between healthy human individuals. Study as a whole: Per donor, three plates held CD4 naive cells, three held CD4 memory, two held CD8 naive and one held CD8 memory. Study outcomes and limitations: Deeper or shallower sequencing was expected to change how clonotypes are shared among donors.

The input for sorted-subset replicate PCRs was approximately 200 ng DNA, tens of thousands of T cell genomes. Sequencing used immunoSEQ multiplex PCR; TCRdb keeps in-frame clones, though not all of them. The table lists 2 million to 2.5 million clones, approximately 93% of them singletons. On this clone itself: Its antigen remains unknown.

Trimming stripped 3 bases from V and 0 bases from J, with 11 bases between. The germline V gene has CDR1 LNHDA and CDR2 SQIVND (reference sequence). This CDR3 region has 15 residues. The origin of this receptor is a man younger than 30 in good health. Some clones in this sample may be carry-over from other donors' samples. Sequences were obtained from naive CD4+ T cells from PBMCs. Subset indicated: CD45RA+ positively selected. V and J are TRBV19 and TRBJ2-5; no firm D call. CDR3 amino acids: CASSIDRFNQETQYF. The CDR3 nucleotides are TGTGCCAGTAGTATCGACCGTTTCAACCAAGAGACCCAGTACTTC. The whole variable domain, remainder taken from reference TRBV19 and TRBJ2-5, is DGGITQSPKYLFRKEGQNVTLSCEQNLNHDAMYWYRQDPGQGLRLIYYSQIVNDFQKGDIAEGYSVSREKKESFPLTVTSAQKNPTAFYLCASSIDRFNQETQYFGPGTRLLVL.